This TCR beta chain was obtained from a study of cytomegalovirus exposure and HLA in healthy donors. Between the trimmed V and J ends, which lost 6 bases and 5 bases, there was a span of 28 bases. The V gene's germline CDR1 is MNHGY and CDR2 SVAAGI. This CDR3 is 19 amino acids long. The PCR contained 60 Vbeta and 13 Jbeta primers. Profiling relied on immunoSEQ multiplex PCR, and the TCRdb table lists in-frame clones only, not all of them. The table shows under 80,000 clones, with around three quarters occurring only once. The V call is TRBV6-9, the J call TRBJ2-2, with D tentatively TRBD1 (7 bases). Sequenced input: PBMCs. The TCR comes from a middle-aged woman in good health and CMV-seronegative. CDR3 loop: CASSLAGPRGVIRTGELFF. CDR3 DNA: TGTGCCAGCAGCCTCGCTGGCCCCAGGGGGGTAATTAGGACCGGGGAGCTGTTTTTT.